This TCR beta chain was documented in a study of a mutant IDH1 vaccine in newly diagnosed glioma. Libraries were prepared by immunoSEQ multiplex PCR; TCRdb keeps only in-frame clonotypes and omits some of them. In the table there are about 56,000 clones, around four fifths of which are singletons. Concerning this clone itself: Its cognate antigen is unknown.

Looked up from germline, CDR1 is SGHRS and CDR2 is YFSETQ. Trimming removed 0 bases from V and 6 bases from J, with 15 bases in between. This CDR3 contains 16 residues. The time point is: week 47, end of study. A single vaccine dose contained 300 ug of mutant IDH1 20-mer peptide, and topical imiquimod was used with it. This TCR was sampled from a woman between 50 and 59 years old with glioma. This material consisted of PBMCs, taken from a glioma patient whose treatment included an IDH1 peptide vaccine. The rearrangement links TRBV5-1 to TRBJ2-2; D is uncertain. The CDR3 coding sequence is TGCGCCAGCAGCTTGGAAGGTCAGGTTATGGCCGGGGAGCTGTTTTTT. It encodes CASSLEGQVMAGELFF. Looking up the rest from reference TRBV5-1 and TRBJ2-2 gives the full variable domain: KAGVTQTPRYLIKTRGQQVTLSCSPISGHRSVSWYQQTPGQGLQFLFEYFSETQRNKGNFPGRFSGRQFSNSRSEMNVSTLELGDSALYLCASSLEGQVMAGELFFGEGSRLTVL.